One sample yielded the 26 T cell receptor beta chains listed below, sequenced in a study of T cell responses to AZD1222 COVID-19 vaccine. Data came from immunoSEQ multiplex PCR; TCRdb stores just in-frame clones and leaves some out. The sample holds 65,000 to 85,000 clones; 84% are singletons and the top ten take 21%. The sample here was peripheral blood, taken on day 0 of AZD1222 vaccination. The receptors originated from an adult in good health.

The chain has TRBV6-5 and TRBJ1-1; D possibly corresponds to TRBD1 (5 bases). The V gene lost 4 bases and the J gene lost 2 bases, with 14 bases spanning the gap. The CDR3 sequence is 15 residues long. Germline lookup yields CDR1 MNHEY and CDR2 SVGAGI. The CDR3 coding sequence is TGTGCCAGCAGTTCCCCGGGGCAGGGAAACACTGAAGCTTTCTTT. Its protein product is CASSSPGQGNTEAFF.

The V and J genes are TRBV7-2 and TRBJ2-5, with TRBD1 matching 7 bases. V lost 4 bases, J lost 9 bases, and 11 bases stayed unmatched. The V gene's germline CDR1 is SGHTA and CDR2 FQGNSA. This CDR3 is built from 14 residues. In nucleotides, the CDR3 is TGTGCCAGCAGCTCACTACAGGGGCCGGCGGCCCAGTACTTC. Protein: CASSSLQGPAAQYF.

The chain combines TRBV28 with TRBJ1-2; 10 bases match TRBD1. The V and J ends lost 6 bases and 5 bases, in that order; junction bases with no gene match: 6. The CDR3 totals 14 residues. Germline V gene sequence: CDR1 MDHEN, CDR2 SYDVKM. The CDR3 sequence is CASRGTGVRYGYTF. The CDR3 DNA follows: TGTGCCAGCAGAGGGACAGGGGTTCGGTATGGCTACACCTTC.

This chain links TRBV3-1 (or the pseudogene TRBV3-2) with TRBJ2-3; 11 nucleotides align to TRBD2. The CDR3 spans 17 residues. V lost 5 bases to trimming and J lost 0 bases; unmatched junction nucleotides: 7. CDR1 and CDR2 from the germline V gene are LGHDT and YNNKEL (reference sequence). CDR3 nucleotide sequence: TGTGCCAGCAGCTTAACTAGCGGGAGAGTTAGCACAGATACGCAGTATTTT. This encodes CASSLTSGRVSTDTQYF.

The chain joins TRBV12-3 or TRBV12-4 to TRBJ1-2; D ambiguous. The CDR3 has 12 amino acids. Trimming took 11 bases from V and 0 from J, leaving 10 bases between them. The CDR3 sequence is CASLGANYGYTF. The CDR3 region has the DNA TGTGCCTCCCTCGGGGCTAACTATGGCTACACCTTC.

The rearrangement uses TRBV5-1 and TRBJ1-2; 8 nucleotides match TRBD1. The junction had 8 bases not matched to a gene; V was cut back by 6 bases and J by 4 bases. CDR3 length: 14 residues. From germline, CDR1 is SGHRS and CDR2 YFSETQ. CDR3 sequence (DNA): TGCGCCAGCACCTTAGCCGGGACAGGCTATGGCTACACCTTC. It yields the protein CASTLAGTGYGYTF.

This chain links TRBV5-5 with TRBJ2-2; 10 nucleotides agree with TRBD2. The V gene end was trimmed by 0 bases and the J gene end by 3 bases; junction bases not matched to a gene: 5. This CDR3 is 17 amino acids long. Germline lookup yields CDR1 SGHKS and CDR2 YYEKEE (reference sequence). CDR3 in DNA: TGTGCCAGCAGCTTGGTGCTAGCGGGAGCTGACACCGGGGAGCTGTTTTTT. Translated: CASSLVLAGADTGELFF.

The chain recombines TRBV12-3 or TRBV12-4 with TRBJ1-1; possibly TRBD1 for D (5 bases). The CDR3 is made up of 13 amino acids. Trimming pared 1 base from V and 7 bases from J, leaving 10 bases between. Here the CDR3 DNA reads TGTGCCAGCAGTTTAGGAATCACAGGTGAAGCTTTCTTT. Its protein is CASSLGITGEAFF.

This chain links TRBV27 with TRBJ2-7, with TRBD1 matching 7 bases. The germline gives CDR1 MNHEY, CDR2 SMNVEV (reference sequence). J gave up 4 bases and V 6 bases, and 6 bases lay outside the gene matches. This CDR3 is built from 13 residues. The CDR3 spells CASSPRGRYEQYF. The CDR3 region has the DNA TGTGCCAGCAGCCCCAGGGGGAGATACGAGCAGTACTTC.

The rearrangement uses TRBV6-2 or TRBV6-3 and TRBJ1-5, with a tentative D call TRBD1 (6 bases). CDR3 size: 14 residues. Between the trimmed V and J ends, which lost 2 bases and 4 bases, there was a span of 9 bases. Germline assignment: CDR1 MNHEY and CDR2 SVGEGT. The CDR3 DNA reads TGTGCCAGCAGTTACCCAGGGGAGAATCAGCCCCAGCATTTT. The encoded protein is CASSYPGENQPQHF.

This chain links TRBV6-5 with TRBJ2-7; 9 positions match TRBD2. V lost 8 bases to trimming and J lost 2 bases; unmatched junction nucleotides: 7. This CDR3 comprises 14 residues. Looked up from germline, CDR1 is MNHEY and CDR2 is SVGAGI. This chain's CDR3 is CASSTSGPTYEQYF. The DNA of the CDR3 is TGTGCCAGCTCTACTAGCGGGCCGACCTACGAGCAGTACTTC.

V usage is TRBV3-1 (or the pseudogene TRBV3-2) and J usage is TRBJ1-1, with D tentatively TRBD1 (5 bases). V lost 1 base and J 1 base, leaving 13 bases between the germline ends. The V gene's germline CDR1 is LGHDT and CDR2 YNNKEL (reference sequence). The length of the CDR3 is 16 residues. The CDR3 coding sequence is TGTGCCAGCAGCCAAGGATCGGGACTATGGAACACTGAAGCTTTCTTT. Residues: CASSQGSGLWNTEAFF.

CDR3: CASSPPGLAGGEQYF. CDR3 nucleotide sequence: TGTGCCAGCTCACCACCGGGACTAGCGGGAGGCGAGCAGTACTTC. This chain connects TRBV18 to TRBJ2-7; the match to TRBD2 covers 15 bases. Germline V CDR1 and CDR2: KGHSH, LQKENI. The CDR3 extends over 15 amino acids. The V and J ends lost 0 bases and 6 bases, in that order; junction bases with no gene match: 0.

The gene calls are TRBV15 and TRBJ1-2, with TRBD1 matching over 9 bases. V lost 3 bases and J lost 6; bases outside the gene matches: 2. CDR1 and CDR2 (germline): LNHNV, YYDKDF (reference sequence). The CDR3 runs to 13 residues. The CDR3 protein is CATSRDRGDGYTF. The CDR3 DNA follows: TGTGCCACCAGCAGGGACAGGGGAGATGGCTACACCTTC.

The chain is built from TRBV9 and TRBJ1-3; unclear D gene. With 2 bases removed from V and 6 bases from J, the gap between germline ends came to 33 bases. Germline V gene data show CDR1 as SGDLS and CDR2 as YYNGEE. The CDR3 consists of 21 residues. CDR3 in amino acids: CASSVIDVSAPSRSSENTIYF. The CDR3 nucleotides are TGTGCCAGCAGCGTTATAGACGTATCGGCCCCGAGTCGATCCTCGGAAAACACCATATATTTT.

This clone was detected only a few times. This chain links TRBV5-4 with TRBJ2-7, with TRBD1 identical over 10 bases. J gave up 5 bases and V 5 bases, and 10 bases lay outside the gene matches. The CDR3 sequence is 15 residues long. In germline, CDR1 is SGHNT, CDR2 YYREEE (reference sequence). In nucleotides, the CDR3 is TGTGCCAGCAGTTTTCAGACAGGGGGCTTCGACGAGCAGTACTTC. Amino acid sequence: CASSFQTGGFDEQYF.

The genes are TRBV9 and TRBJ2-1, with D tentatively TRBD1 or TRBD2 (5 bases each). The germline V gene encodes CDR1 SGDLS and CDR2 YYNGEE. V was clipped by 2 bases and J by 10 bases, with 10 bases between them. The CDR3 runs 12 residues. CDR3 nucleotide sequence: TGTGCCAGCAGCGTGGCCGGGGCAGAGCAGTTCTTC. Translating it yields CASSVAGAEQFF.

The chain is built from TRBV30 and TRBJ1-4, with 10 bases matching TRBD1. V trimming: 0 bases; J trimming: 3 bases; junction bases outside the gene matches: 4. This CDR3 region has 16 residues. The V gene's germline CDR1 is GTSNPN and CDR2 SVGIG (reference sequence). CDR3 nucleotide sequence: TGTGCCTGGAGTGTAGGGACAGGGGTAGCTAATGAAAAACTGTTTTTT. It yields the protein CAWSVGTGVANEKLFF.

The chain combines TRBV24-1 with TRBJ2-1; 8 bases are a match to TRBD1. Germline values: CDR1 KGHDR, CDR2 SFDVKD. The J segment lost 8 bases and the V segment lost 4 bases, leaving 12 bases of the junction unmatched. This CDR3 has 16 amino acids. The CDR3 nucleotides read TGTGCCACCAGTGACCGGGCAGGACAGGGAAGTGATGAGCAGTTCTTC. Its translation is CATSDRAGQGSDEQFF.

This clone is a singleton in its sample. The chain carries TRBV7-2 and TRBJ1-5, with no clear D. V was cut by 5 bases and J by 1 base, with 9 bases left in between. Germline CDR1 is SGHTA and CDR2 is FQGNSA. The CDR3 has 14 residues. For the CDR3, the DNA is TGTGCCAGCAGCAGTAGACTAAGCAATCAGCCCCAGCATTTT. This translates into CASSSRLSNQPQHF. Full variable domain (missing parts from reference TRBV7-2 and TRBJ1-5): GAGVSQSPSNKVTEKGKDVELRCDPISGHTALYWYRQSLGQGLEFLIYFQGNSAPDKSGLPSDRFSAERTGGSVSTLTIQRTQQEDSAVYLCASSSRLSNQPQHFGDGTRLSIL.

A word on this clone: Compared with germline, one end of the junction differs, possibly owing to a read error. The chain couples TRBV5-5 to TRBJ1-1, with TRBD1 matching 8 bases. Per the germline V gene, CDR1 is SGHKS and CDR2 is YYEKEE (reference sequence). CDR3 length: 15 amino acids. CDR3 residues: CASSFGQGLKTEAFF. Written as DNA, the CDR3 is TGTGCCAGCAGCTTCGGACAGGGATTGAAGACTGAAGCTTTCTTT.

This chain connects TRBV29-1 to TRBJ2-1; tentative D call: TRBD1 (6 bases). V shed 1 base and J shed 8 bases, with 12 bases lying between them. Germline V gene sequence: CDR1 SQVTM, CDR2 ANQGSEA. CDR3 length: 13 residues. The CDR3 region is CSVEVRGKDEQFF. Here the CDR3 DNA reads TGCAGCGTTGAAGTCAGGGGTAAAGATGAGCAGTTCTTC.

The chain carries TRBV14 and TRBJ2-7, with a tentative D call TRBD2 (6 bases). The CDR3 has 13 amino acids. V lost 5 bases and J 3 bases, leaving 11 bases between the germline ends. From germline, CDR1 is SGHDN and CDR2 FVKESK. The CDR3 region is CASSRDWFYEQYF. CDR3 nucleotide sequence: TGTGCCAGCAGCAGGGACTGGTTCTACGAGCAGTACTTC.

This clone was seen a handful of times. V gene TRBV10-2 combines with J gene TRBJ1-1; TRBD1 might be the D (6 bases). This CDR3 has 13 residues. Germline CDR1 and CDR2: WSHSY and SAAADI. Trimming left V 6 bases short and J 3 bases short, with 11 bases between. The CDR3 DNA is TGCGCCAGCAGGTTGCAGGGGCACACTGAAGCTTTCTTT. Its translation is CASRLQGHTEAFF.

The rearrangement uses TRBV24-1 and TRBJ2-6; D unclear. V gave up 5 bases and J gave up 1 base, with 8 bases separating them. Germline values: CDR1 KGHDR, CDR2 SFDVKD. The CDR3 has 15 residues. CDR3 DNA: TGTGCCACCAGTGCGAGTGAGTCTGGGGCCAACGTCCTGACTTTC. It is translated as CATSASESGANVLTF.

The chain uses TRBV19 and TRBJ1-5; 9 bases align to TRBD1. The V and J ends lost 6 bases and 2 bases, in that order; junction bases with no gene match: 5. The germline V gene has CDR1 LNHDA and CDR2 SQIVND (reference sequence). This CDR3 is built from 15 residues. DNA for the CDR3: TGTGCCAGTAGAACGACAGGGGGTCGCAATCAGCCCCAGCATTTT. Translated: CASRTTGGRNQPQHF.